The clone carrying this TCR beta chain was found a few times. Its target is unknown. Uncontrolled infection, other autoimmune disease, pregnancy and lactation each barred patients from inclusion. The germline CDR1 and CDR2 sequences are SGHVS and FQNEAQ. V lost 6 bases to trimming and J lost 6 bases, with 9 bases between them. This CDR3 region has 12 residues. This entry belongs to a study of T cells in Graves' hyperthyroidism and ophthalmopathy. Study-wide results and limits: Among clonotypes expanded in thyroid above 0.001, most were also found in blood.

The source material, RNA transcripts, was used to amplify TCR beta CDR3 regions. Researchers ran a first-round RT-PCR on the TCR CDR3 using the HTBI primer set. MiXCR, applied by TCRdb to the multiplex PCR reads, yields one record per CDR3 protein. The profile shows almost 500,000 distinct CDR3 sequences, approximately 23% of them singletons. The sample comprised blood. This receptor was taken from a woman between 65 and 79 years old with Graves' ophthalmopathy. The chain combines TRBV7-8 with TRBJ2-1; D is uncertain. The CDR3: CASRVRVNEQFF. In DNA, the CDR3 is TGTGCCAGCAGGGTTCGAGTCAATGAGCAGTTCTTC.